Detailed here is one TCR beta chain. Its cognate antigen is unknown. Germline V gene sequence: CDR1 SGHRS, CDR2 YFSETQ. This CDR3 contains 13 residues. V lost 5 bases and J lost 5; bases outside the gene matches: 6. This specimen belongs to a study of cytotoxic CD8 clonotypes in ibrutinib-treated CLL. General observations from the study: Public clonotypes were seen rarely and were contracted or stable on treatment. Progressing patients had sampling times that differed from those of sustained-remission patients.

Generated by immunoSEQ multiplex PCR, the TCRdb table keeps only in-frame clones and is missing some. In the table there are 130,000 or so clones, about 72% of which are singletons. The TCR beta libraries used around 2 micrograms of genomic DNA that came from cryopreserved PBMCs. V gene TRBV5-1 combines with J gene TRBJ2-7; 8 nucleotides agree with TRBD1. Sequenced here: PBMCs, sampled after 12 months of ibrutinib treatment. The clonotype originates from a human donor with chronic lymphocytic leukemia. CDR3 nucleotide sequence: TGCGCCAGCAGGGTCCTGGACAGGGACGAGCAGTACTTC. This codes for CASRVLDRDEQYF.